This is a list of T cell receptor beta chains from one sample in a study of T-cell memory formation after mild COVID-19. TCRdb processed the 5' RACE reads anew with MiXCR; each CDR3 protein has one entry. This sample has about 620,000 distinct CDR3 sequences, with more than 15% found just once. Specimen: PBMCs or a T cell subset sorted from them (not recorded which). The receptor source for this set is an adult woman who had mild COVID-19 (a few samples of this study predate the infection). Cell type and time point are not known. The conserved cysteine and the conserved F or W are not part of the CDR3 here. Fields, in order: CDR3 protein, J gene, D gene, V gene, CDR3 length. D genes are given only for firm matches.

ASSRQPTTSAGELF	TRBJ2-2	TRBD2	TRBV7-2	14
ASSEGDSGWGYT	TRBJ1-2	.	TRBV6-1	12
ASSVVFTGELF	TRBJ2-2	.	TRBV9	11
ATSSPPAGEQY	TRBJ2-7	.	TRBV24-1	11
ASSLGGEPGETQY	TRBJ2-5	.	TRBV11-2	13
ASSQDQRGWNTEAF	TRBJ1-1	.	TRBV4-1	14
ASSLSGGANTDTQY	TRBJ2-3	.	TRBV7-9	14
AMRSGGWTGELF	TRBJ2-2	TRBD2	TRBV10-3	12
ASSHSGSTDTQY	TRBJ2-3	.	TRBV3-1	12
ASSTGLAGQETQY	TRBJ2-5	TRBD2	TRBV18	13
ASSQSARGVQY	TRBJ2-7	.	TRBV4-3	11
ASSLDRGRGNEKLF	TRBJ1-4	TRBD1	TRBV7-2	14
ASSRTKETQY	TRBJ2-5	.	TRBV19	10
ASIPAGMTPGELF	TRBJ2-2	.	TRBV5-6	13
ASTPGDAGANVLT	TRBJ2-6	.	TRBV2	13
SARNASTNEKLF	TRBJ1-4	.	TRBV20-1	12
ASSLNRRREKLF	TRBJ1-4	.	TRBV7-9	12
ASSPLSGSYEQY	TRBJ2-7	TRBD2	TRBV4-1	12
ASSTDRGNTEAF	TRBJ1-1	TRBD1	TRBV7-9	12
ASSLIRDRGPANYGYT	TRBJ1-2	TRBD1	TRBV11-2	16
ASSYDRGYYGYT	TRBJ1-2	TRBD1	TRBV6-6	12
ASSLSRTGSNQPQH	TRBJ1-5	TRBD1	TRBV7-9	14
ASSPLGPLQF	TRBJ2-1	.	TRBV3-1	10
SARVGGTQY	TRBJ2-5	.	TRBV20-1	9
ASSVGRVNEAF	TRBJ1-1	.	TRBV9	11
ASSVEGSGGSETQY	TRBJ2-5	TRBD2	TRBV9	14
ATSGAPRYNEQF	TRBJ2-1	.	TRBV24-1	12
ASQGRNQPQH	TRBJ1-5	.	TRBV19	10